The 10 T cell receptor beta chains presented below share a single source sample, sequenced in a study of blood T cells in healthy people across ages. Combining a sample-barcoded 5' primer with a J-beta primer mix, a second PCR ran for roughly 6 to 11 cycles. TCRdb recomputed calls from the 5' RACE reads with MiXCR, one row per CDR3 protein. The repertoire holds roughly 1,500,000 distinct CDR3 sequences, with 35% to 45% as singletons. Material for sequencing was blood. These receptors were taken from a woman aged 18 to 35 in good health.

This clonotype was seen more than once but under ten times. V is TRBV6-5 and J is TRBJ2-7, with 7 nucleotides matching TRBD1. The CDR3 loop spans 13 amino acids. The germline gives CDR1 MNHEY, CDR2 SVGAGI. Trimming took 6 bases from V and 4 from J; bases not matched to a gene: 6. CDR3: CASSRGQQYEQYF. The CDR3 nucleotides are TGTGCCAGCAGCCGGGGACAGCAATACGAGCAGTACTTC.

The chain uses TRBV20-1 and TRBJ1-1, with D tentatively TRBD1 (6 bases). Germline V gene sequence: CDR1 DFQATT, CDR2 SNEGSKA (reference sequence). V lost 6 bases to trimming and J lost 6 bases, with 17 bases between them. This CDR3 has 13 residues. CDR3 sequence (DNA): TGCAGTGCCCAACAGGTGGGGGGCCCTGAAGCTTTCTTT. Translated, it gives CSAQQVGGPEAFF.

The chain couples TRBV29-1 to TRBJ2-1, with 13 bases aligning to TRBD2. The J segment lost 9 bases and the V segment lost 7 bases, leaving 9 bases of the junction unmatched. Germline V CDR1 and CDR2: SQVTM, ANQGSEA. The CDR3 consists of 14 residues. CDR3 in amino acids: CSAGDGLAGAEQFF. The CDR3 bases are TGCAGCGCGGGGGACGGACTAGCGGGGGCTGAGCAGTTCTTC.

This clonotype was picked up a small number of times. The chain recombines TRBV20-1 with TRBJ2-1, with D maybe TRBD2 (5 bases). The CDR3 runs to 16 residues. Germline V gene data show CDR1 as DFQATT and CDR2 as SNEGSKA (reference sequence). V was cut by 3 bases and J by 2 bases, with 17 bases left in between. Here the CDR3 DNA reads TGCAGTGCTAGCGAGGACTCGGGATCCACCTACAATGAGCAGTTCTTC. This encodes CSASEDSGSTYNEQFF.

The count of this clonotype is one. The chain carries TRBV4-1 and TRBJ1-6; a weak D match, TRBD1 (5 bases). V was cut by 0 bases and J by 7 bases, with 19 bases left in between. Germline assignment: CDR1 MGHRA and CDR2 YSYEKL. The CDR3 covers 18 residues. The CDR3 region has the DNA TGCGCCAGCAGCCAAGATCGGGTCAGGCTTGGGGCCAATTCACCCCTCCACTTT. Its translation is CASSQDRVRLGANSPLHF.

This clonotype came up a few times. This chain links TRBV7-9 with TRBJ2-3; the D gene is possibly TRBD2 (6 bases). The CDR3 has 14 residues. Germline CDR1 is SEHNR and CDR2 is FQNEAQ (reference sequence). V gave up 3 bases and J gave up 6 bases, with 13 bases separating them. CDR3 amino acids: CASSFALAWDTQYF. The DNA of the CDR3 is TGTGCCAGCAGCTTCGCACTAGCATGGGATACGCAGTATTTT.

As regards this clonotype: A read error may account for a junction end that differs from germline. This chain joins TRBV28 and TRBJ1-4; the D gene is possibly TRBD1 (5 bases). CDR3 length: 16 amino acids. From germline, CDR1 is MDHEN and CDR2 SYDVKM. The CDR3 region has the DNA TGTGCCAGCAGCGCTGGGACCGCGGCAACTAGTGAAAAACTGTTTTTT. Amino acid sequence: CASSAGTAATSEKLFF.

The chain uses TRBV7-9 and TRBJ2-3, with a possible D match to TRBD1 (6 bases). The CDR3 is 16 residues long. Germline V gene data show CDR1 as SEHNR and CDR2 as FQNEAQ (reference sequence). Between the trimmed V and J ends, which lost 5 bases and 9 bases, there was a span of 24 bases. The CDR3 nucleotides read TGTGCCAGCAGCCCCCGGGACAAGCTCCCCCAGGGGACGCAGTATTTT. Residues: CASSPRDKLPQGTQYF.

V and J are TRBV5-1 and TRBJ2-1; 8 nucleotides agree with TRBD1. Germline loops: CDR1 SGHRS, CDR2 YFSETQ. The V segment lost 3 bases and the J segment 8 bases; nucleotides outside the gene matches: 7. CDR3 length equals 14 residues. DNA of the CDR3: TGCGCCAGCAGCTCTGGACAGGGAAGCGATGAGCAGTTCTTC. It translates to CASSSGQGSDEQFF. The full variable domain, rest sourced from reference TRBV5-1 and TRBJ2-1, is KAGVTQTPRYLIKTRGQQVTLSCSPISGHRSVSWYQQTPGQGLQFLFEYFSETQRNKGNFPGRFSGRQFSNSRSEMNVSTLELGDSALYLCASSSGQGSDEQFFGPGTRLTVL.

The V gene is TRBV10-3, the J gene TRBJ2-5; 8 bases match TRBD1. CDR3 length: 14 amino acids. J lost 4 bases, V lost 2 bases, and 3 bases had no gene match. Germline loops: CDR1 ENHRY, CDR2 SYGVKD. CDR3 bases: TGTGCCATCAGTGAGGCAGGGGGCATAGAGACCCAGTACTTC. It encodes CAISEAGGIETQYF.